Included here is one TCR beta chain sequence, with context. TCRs were sequenced from three patients responding to pembrolizumab. The data were produced by immunoSEQ multiplex PCR, yet TCRdb's version contains in-frame clones alone and is incomplete. The table shows tens of thousands of clones, with over 65% occurring only once. This sample is part of a study of PD-1 blockade in mismatch repair-deficient tumors. The source material was peripheral blood, sampled 4 weeks after starting pembrolizumab. The TCR sequence derives from an adult with mismatch repair-deficient cancer.

CDR3 in DNA: TGTGCCAGCAGTTACTCTGGATTCACAGATACGCAGTATTTT. Translation: CASSYSGFTDTQYF. This chain uses TRBV6-5 with TRBJ2-3; D unresolved. The CDR3 has 14 residues. Germline CDR1 reads MNHEY; CDR2 reads SVGAGI. Trimming pared 0 bases from V and 2 bases from J, leaving 6 bases between.